These 6 T cell receptor beta chains share one sample of origin, sequenced in a study of blood T cell repertoires in COVID-19. Libraries were prepared by immunoSEQ multiplex PCR; TCRdb keeps only in-frame clonotypes and omits some of them. The data show over 200,000 clones, roughly nine tenths seen once. The sequenced sample consisted of PBMCs or T cells enriched from blood (not recorded which). The receptors come from a young woman with acute COVID-19.

The chain uses TRBV28 and TRBJ1-4; the D is unclear. V gave up 7 bases and J gave up 7 bases, with 13 bases separating them. The CDR3 has 13 amino acids. CDR1 is MDHEN, CDR2 SYDVKM, per germline. CDR3 sequence reads: CASIGGVGEKLFF. CDR3 sequence (DNA): TGTGCCAGCATCGGCGGGGTAGGTGAAAAACTGTTTTTT.

The J gene is TRBJ1-1, the V gene TRBV6-2 or TRBV6-3; possible D gene TRBD1, 6 bases. Germline V gene sequence: CDR1 MNHEY, CDR2 SVGEGT. This CDR3 comprises 15 residues. The ends were cut back, 2 bases at V and 0 bases at J, with 10 bases in the middle. The CDR3 protein is CASSYPGALNTEAFF. CDR3 sequence (DNA): TGTGCCAGCAGTTACCCAGGGGCCCTGAACACTGAAGCTTTCTTT.

This clone was seen just once. CDR3 sequence (DNA): TGTGCCAGCAGCTTAGACAGGGGACGTGAAAAACTGTTTTTT. Translating it yields CASSLDRGREKLFF. The chain is built from TRBV7-8 and TRBJ1-4; 7 bases are shared with TRBD1. Germline-derived CDR1 and CDR2 are SGHVS and FQNEAQ. The length of the CDR3 is 14 residues. With V trimmed by 1 base and J by 7 bases, 3 bases remained unmatched.

The V gene is TRBV5-1, the J gene TRBJ2-2; no clear D. The CDR3 has 12 residues. Germline CDR1 and CDR2: SGHRS and YFSETQ. Trimming pared 2 bases from V and 6 bases from J, leaving 5 bases between. The CDR3 spells CASSFRSGELFF. In DNA form, the CDR3 reads TGCGCCAGCAGCTTTCGGTCCGGGGAGCTGTTTTTT.

The rearrangement joins TRBV3-1 (or the pseudogene TRBV3-2) to TRBJ1-2; D is uncertain. V was cut by 0 bases and J by 4 bases, with 12 bases left in between. The CDR3 contains 15 residues. Germline CDR1 is LGHDT and CDR2 is YNNKEL (reference sequence). The CDR3 nucleotides are TGTGCCAGCAGCCAAGACGGCGGGAGCGCCTATGGCTACACCTTC. Protein: CASSQDGGSAYGYTF.

This clone was detected only once. The chain is built from TRBV7-8 and TRBJ2-1, with 9 bases matching TRBD1. The germline CDR1 and CDR2 sequences are SGHVS and FQNEAQ. The CDR3 covers 16 residues. With V trimmed by 1 base and J by 7 bases, 8 bases remained unmatched. The CDR3 loop is CASSLVGQGLGNEQFF. The CDR3 DNA reads as TGTGCCAGCAGCTTAGTAGGACAGGGGCTCGGGAATGAGCAGTTCTTC.